One and the same sample provided the 30 T cell receptor beta chains below, sequenced in a study of OX40 agonist ivuxolimab in advanced cancers. The protocol was immunoSEQ multiplex PCR, while the TCRdb copy is restricted to in-frame clones and leaves out a portion. The table includes just under 80,000 clones, roughly 81% detected once. The sequencing here drew on CD4+ or CD8+ T cells sorted from blood, taken in a trial of the OX40 agonist ivuxolimab. These receptors were obtained from an adult with an advanced solid tumor such as melanoma, head and neck, liver or kidney cancer.

The genes are TRBV11-2 and TRBJ2-3; no firm D call. Germline CDR1 SGHAT, CDR2 FQNNGV. The CDR3 totals 13 residues. V was pared by 1 base and J by 2 bases, with 4 bases between. The CDR3, as DNA: TGTGCCAGCAGCTTAGTTTCCACAGATACGCAGTATTTT. It is translated as CASSLVSTDTQYF.

V is TRBV25-1 and J is TRBJ1-1; D unclear. V lost 5 bases to trimming and J lost 3 bases, with 19 bases between them. Germline CDR1 and CDR2: MGHDK and SYGVNS. This CDR3 has 16 amino acids. CDR3 DNA sequence: TGTGCCAGCAGTCCCAGGCCGGGGAGCGTTGACACTGAAGCTTTCTTT. Residues: CASSPRPGSVDTEAFF.

The J gene is TRBJ1-2, the V gene TRBV29-1; possibly TRBD1 for D (6 bases). The V end was cut by 1 base, the J end by 7 bases, with 16 bases between. The germline V gene encodes CDR1 SQVTM and CDR2 ANQGSEA. The CDR3 is 14 residues long. CDR3 DNA sequence: TGCAGCGTTGAAGTTGACGGGGGGGCGGGTGGCTACACCTTC. Amino acids: CSVEVDGGAGGYTF.

The chain employs TRBV19 and TRBJ2-7; D unresolved. The CDR3 has 14 amino acids. Germline loops: CDR1 LNHDA, CDR2 SQIVND (reference sequence). Trimming stripped 9 bases from V and 5 bases from J, with 20 bases between. The CDR3 is CARPLDPECDEQYF. In DNA form, the CDR3 reads TGTGCCAGACCCTTGGACCCCGAATGTGACGAGCAGTACTTC.

The chain has TRBV2 and TRBJ1-2, with D unresolved. This CDR3 is built from 11 residues. Trimming took 4 bases from V and 4 from J, leaving 4 bases between them. Germline CDR1 SNHLY, CDR2 FYNNEI. This CDR3 reads CASSVAYGYTF. For the CDR3, the DNA is TGTGCCAGCAGTGTGGCCTATGGCTACACCTTC.

This chain joins TRBV7-9 and TRBJ1-6, with D unclear. Trimming stripped 2 bases from V and 9 bases from J, with 2 bases between. The germline V gene encodes CDR1 SEHNR and CDR2 FQNEAQ (reference sequence). This CDR3 region has 11 residues. CDR3: CASSLSSPLHF. The CDR3 DNA is TGTGCCAGCAGCTTAAGTTCACCCCTCCACTTT.

The chain couples TRBV28 to TRBJ2-7, with D maybe TRBD2 (5 bases). Germline V gene data show CDR1 as MDHEN and CDR2 as SYDVKM. V lost 5 bases, J lost 1 base, and 12 bases lay in between. This CDR3 has 14 residues. As DNA, the CDR3 is TGTGCCAGCAGTCCCCGGACTCTATCCTACGAGCAGTACTTC. This gives the protein CASSPRTLSYEQYF.

The gene calls are TRBV28 and TRBJ2-3; TRBD2 aligns across 8 bases. This CDR3 region has 16 residues. Germline-derived CDR1 and CDR2 are MDHEN and SYDVKM. V lost 6 bases to trimming and J lost 0 bases; unmatched junction nucleotides: 8. The CDR3 DNA is TGTGCCAGCAGCCCGGGGGGGGCTACTAGCACAGATACGCAGTATTTT. This gives the protein CASSPGGATSTDTQYF.

This sequence joins TRBV7-2 and TRBJ2-7; tentatively, D is TRBD2 (5 bases). The germline CDR1 and CDR2 sequences are SGHTA and FQGNSA. This CDR3 is built from 14 residues. V was shortened by 5 bases and J by 7 bases, with 18 bases between the two germline ends. CDR3 bases: TGTGCCAGCAGCCTAAAGCGTCCAACGGGAGAGCAGTACTTC. It codes for CASSLKRPTGEQYF.

The chain combines TRBV9 with TRBJ1-2; perhaps TRBD1 as D (5 bases). The V end was cut by 2 bases, the J end by 1 base, with 18 bases between. The length of the CDR3 is 17 residues. The germline CDR1 and CDR2 sequences are SGDLS and YYNGEE. The CDR3 here is CASSVAPTGGSNYGYTF. The DNA of the CDR3 is TGTGCCAGCAGCGTGGCCCCGACGGGGGGAAGTAACTATGGCTACACCTTC.

This clone is a singleton in its sample. The chain joins TRBV11-2 to TRBJ2-7, with D maybe TRBD2 (5 bases). In germline, CDR1 is SGHAT, CDR2 FQNNGV. Deletions cut 5 bases from V and 7 bases from J, with 12 bases between. The CDR3 has 12 amino acids. The CDR3, as DNA: TGTGCCAGCAGCCTTGAGGGTACAGAGCAGTACTTC. This encodes CASSLEGTEQYF. Full variable domain (missing parts from reference TRBV11-2 and TRBJ2-7): EAGVAQSPRYKIIEKRQSVAFWCNPISGHATLYWYQQILGQGPKLLIQFQNNGVVDDSQLPKDRFSAERLKGVDSTLKIQPAKLEDSAVYLCASSLEGTEQYFGPGTRLTVT.

The rearrangement uses TRBV7-8 and TRBJ1-3, with 8 bases aligning to TRBD1. In germline, CDR1 is SGHVS, CDR2 FQNEAQ. The V gene end was trimmed by 0 bases and the J gene end by 2 bases; junction bases not matched to a gene: 3. CDR3 size: 16 residues. CDR3 coding DNA: TGTGCCAGCAGCTTAGCGAGACAGGGGCCTGGAAACACCATATATTTT. It codes for CASSLARQGPGNTIYF.

The CDR3 DNA is TGTGCCTGGAGTTCTACTACCTTCGGCAAAAACATTCAGTACTTC. It codes for CAWSSTTFGKNIQYF. The chain has TRBV30 and TRBJ2-4; D is ambiguous. CDR1 is GTSNPN and CDR2 is SVGIG in the germline V gene (reference sequence). Deletions cut 2 bases from V and 3 bases from J, with 14 bases between. This CDR3 comprises 15 residues.

This clone was observed a handful of times. V gene TRBV9 combines with J gene TRBJ2-7, with D perhaps TRBD2 (5 bases). This CDR3 is built from 14 residues. The germline CDR1 and CDR2 sequences are SGDLS and YYNGEE. V dropped 2 bases and J dropped 5 bases, with 14 bases sitting between them. The CDR3 loop reads CASSVAFGVDEQYF. CDR3 DNA: TGTGCCAGCAGCGTCGCATTCGGGGTGGACGAGCAGTACTTC.

V and J are TRBV5-1 and TRBJ2-5, with TRBD2 matching 8 bases. This CDR3 region has 14 residues. V gave up 2 bases and J gave up 1 base; unmatched junction bases: 1. The germline V gene has CDR1 SGHRS and CDR2 YFSETQ. CDR3 sequence reads: CASSFSGAQETQYF. CDR3 in DNA: TGCGCCAGCAGCTTTAGCGGGGCCCAAGAGACCCAGTACTTC.

The chain is built from TRBV27 and TRBJ1-1; the match to TRBD1 covers 7 bases. The germline V gene encodes CDR1 MNHEY and CDR2 SMNVEV (reference sequence). The CDR3 totals 13 residues. V was pared by 6 bases and J by 1 base, with 2 bases of the junction left unmatched. This CDR3 reads CASRGQRNTEAFF. CDR3 nucleotides: TGTGCCAGCAGGGGACAGAGGAACACTGAAGCTTTCTTT.

The V and J genes are TRBV15 and TRBJ1-5, with 7 positions matching TRBD1. The V gene's germline CDR1 is LNHNV and CDR2 YYDKDF (reference sequence). Trimming removed 0 bases from V and 4 bases from J; junction bases left unmatched: 15. The CDR3 runs 19 residues. CDR3 protein: CATSRDQGAGTATNQPQHF. The CDR3 region has the DNA TGTGCCACCAGCAGAGATCAGGGAGCCGGGACAGCCACAAATCAGCCCCAGCATTTT. Full variable domain (remainder filled in from reference TRBV15 and TRBJ1-5): DAMVIQNPRYQVTQFGKPVTLSCSQTLNHNVMYWYQQKSSQAPKLLFHYYDKDFNNEADTPDNFQSRRPNTSFCFLDIRSPGLGDTAMYLCATSRDQGAGTATNQPQHFGDGTRLSIL.

The V gene is TRBV29-1, the J gene TRBJ2-5; perhaps D is TRBD1 or TRBD2 (7 bases each). Trimming stripped 3 bases from V and 5 bases from J, with 13 bases between. The CDR3 is 13 residues long. The germline V gene has CDR1 SQVTM and CDR2 ANQGSEA. In DNA form, the CDR3 reads TGCAGCGTTGAGGGGCAGGGGGGGGAGACCCAGTACTTC. Residues: CSVEGQGGETQYF.

The V and J genes are TRBV2 and TRBJ2-2; 8 nucleotides agree with TRBD2. CDR1 and CDR2 from the germline V gene are SNHLY and FYNNEI. V gave up 5 bases and J gave up 5 bases; unmatched junction bases: 13. The CDR3 has 17 residues. This CDR3 is CASSFRGGATFTGELFF. In DNA, the CDR3 is TGTGCCAGCAGTTTTCGGGGGGGGGCCACCTTTACCGGGGAGCTGTTTTTT.

This sequence joins TRBV19 and TRBJ2-7; D possibly uses TRBD1 or TRBD2 (5 bases each). Trimming took 9 bases from V and 6 from J, leaving 21 bases between them. Germline lookup yields CDR1 LNHDA and CDR2 SQIVND (reference sequence). The CDR3 spans 14 residues. The CDR3 DNA follows: TGTGCCAGCAGGGACCCGGGCGCAAACCTCGAGCAGTACTTC. Translation: CASRDPGANLEQYF.

The chain has TRBV18 and TRBJ1-5, with 9 bases identical to TRBD1. J lost 5 bases, V lost 5 bases, and 4 bases had no gene match. CDR3 length: 14 residues. Germline V gene data show CDR1 as KGHSH and CDR2 as LQKENI. CDR3 bases: TGTGCCAGCTCAGCACAGGGGGCTGATCAGCCCCAGCATTTT. Translated, it gives CASSAQGADQPQHF.

The J gene is TRBJ1-1, the V gene TRBV29-1; 12 bases match TRBD1. J was trimmed by 3 bases and V by 0 bases; bases with no gene match: 14. The CDR3 loop spans 19 amino acids. The germline V gene has CDR1 SQVTM and CDR2 ANQGSEA. CDR3 DNA sequence: TGCAGCGTTGAAGATGAGGGCCGGGACAGGGGGCGCTGGGACACTGAAGCTTTCTTT. This encodes CSVEDEGRDRGRWDTEAFF.

The chain couples TRBV4-3 to TRBJ2-2; tentative D call: TRBD1 (5 bases). CDR1 and CDR2 from the germline V gene are LGHNA and YSLEER. The CDR3 sequence is 16 residues long. Trimming took off 2 bases at V and 5 bases at J, with 15 bases between the two ends. CDR3 nucleotides: TGCGCCAGCAGCCAATTTCTCAGGGCCGATACCGGGGAGCTGTTTTTT. Its translation is CASSQFLRADTGELFF.

The chain links TRBV5-5 to TRBJ1-2, with TRBD1 matching over 7 bases. The germline gives CDR1 SGHKS, CDR2 YYEKEE (reference sequence). The J segment lost 5 bases and the V segment lost 4 bases, leaving 20 bases of the junction unmatched. The CDR3 sequence is 18 residues long. Written as DNA, the CDR3 is TGTGCCAGCAGCCAAACGACAGGGAGAATTCTCCGGGGGTATGGCTACACCTTC. This gives the protein CASSQTTGRILRGYGYTF.

The rearrangement uses TRBV29-1 and TRBJ2-5; D is uncertain. CDR1 and CDR2 (germline): SQVTM, ANQGSEA. The CDR3 is 12 residues long. V lost 0 bases, J lost 5 bases, and 7 bases lay in between. CDR3 nucleotide sequence: TGCAGCGTTGAAGAGGGGTACGAGACCCAGTACTTC. Its translation: CSVEEGYETQYF.

This clone is labeled as medium-sized (0.01 to 0.1%). V and J are TRBV10-1 and TRBJ2-7, with TRBD2 identical over 9 bases. Looked up from germline, CDR1 is WNHNN and CDR2 is SYGVQD (reference sequence). The V segment lost 5 bases and the J segment 5 bases; nucleotides outside the gene matches: 10. The CDR3 has 15 amino acids. Here the CDR3 reads CASSRTSERADEQYF. CDR3 DNA: TGCGCCAGCAGTAGGACTAGCGAACGGGCGGACGAGCAGTACTTC.

This CDR3 reads CASSLLRGSGADTQYF. For the CDR3, the DNA is TGTGCCAGCAGCTTACTTCGTGGGAGCGGTGCAGATACGCAGTATTTT. The J gene is TRBJ2-3, the V gene TRBV7-6, with D possibly being TRBD2 (5 bases). Trimming took off 2 bases at V and 4 bases at J, with 16 bases between the two ends. The CDR3 covers 16 residues. CDR1 SGHVS and CDR2 FNYEAQ come from the germline V gene.

The chain is built from TRBV5-6 and TRBJ2-3, with a possible D match to TRBD2 (6 bases). The CDR3 sequence is 16 residues long. Looked up from germline, CDR1 is SGHDT and CDR2 is YYEEEE. Trimming removed 5 bases from V and 8 bases from J, with 24 bases in between. The CDR3 loop reads CASRPRGSGWEVTQYF. The CDR3 nucleotides are TGTGCCAGCAGACCTCGGGGTTCCGGGTGGGAGGTTACGCAGTATTTT.

The chain uses TRBV29-1 and TRBJ2-5; 9 positions agree with TRBD2. Germline CDR1 reads SQVTM; CDR2 reads ANQGSEA. This CDR3 is built from 11 residues. V was pared by 7 bases and J by 4 bases, with 1 base of the junction left unmatched. The CDR3 DNA follows: TGCAGCGCAGCGGGGGGAGAGACCCAGTACTTC. Translating it yields CSAAGGETQYF.

The gene calls are TRBV5-4 and TRBJ1-2; TRBD1 matches 7 bases. CDR3 size: 14 residues. The germline V gene encodes CDR1 SGHNT and CDR2 YYREEE (reference sequence). J lost 6 bases, V lost 4 bases, and 9 bases had no gene match. The CDR3 loop reads CASSPWDSENGYTF. CDR3 nucleotides: TGTGCCAGCAGCCCGTGGGACAGTGAGAATGGCTACACCTTC.